Detailed here is one T cell receptor beta chain. Its antigen is undetermined. With a J-beta primer mix and a sample-barcoded 5' primer, a second PCR ran about 7 to 12 cycles. MiXCR, applied by TCRdb to the 5' RACE reads, yields one record per CDR3 protein. The sample holds about 730,000 distinct CDR3 sequences, 43% seen once. The germline gives CDR1 MDHEN, CDR2 SYDVKM. V lost 6 bases and J lost 7, with 22 bases in between. The CDR3 length is 15 residues. These data are taken from a study of blood T cells in healthy people across ages. Broader study findings: Donor CMV status was unknown, possibly confounding expanded clonotype changes.

The rearrangement joins TRBV28 to TRBJ2-7; weak D call: TRBD1 (6 bases). The sequencing input was blood. The source is a woman aged 60 to 75 in good health. CDR3 residues: CASRDTGSSYNEQYF. The DNA of the CDR3 is TGTGCCAGCAGAGATACAGGGAGCTCCTACAATGAGCAGTACTTC. The variable domain in full, completed from reference TRBV28 and TRBJ2-7, reads DVKVTQSSRYLVKRTGEKVFLECVQDMDHENMFWYRQDPGLGLRLIYFSYDVKMKEKGDIPEGYSVSREKKERFSLILESASTNQTSMYLCASRDTGSSYNEQYFGPGTRLTVT.